These 32 T cell receptor beta chains were sequenced from one sample in a study of T cells in Graves' hyperthyroidism and ophthalmopathy. Amplification yielded TCR beta CDR3 regions, with RNA transcripts as the source. First-round RT-PCR of the TCR CDR3 relied on the HTBI primer set. One entry per CDR3 protein, called by TCRdb with MiXCR from the multiplex PCR reads. The sample yields around 190,000 distinct CDR3 sequences, about a sixth seen once. Sequences were obtained from blood. These receptors all come from a woman aged 45-60 years with Graves' hyperthyroidism.

This clonotype has a count of ten or more. The chain joins TRBV12-3 or TRBV12-4 to TRBJ1-2; D is possibly TRBD1 (5 bases). The CDR3 runs to 15 residues. The ends were cut back, 3 bases at V and 2 bases at J, with 13 bases in the middle. This chain's CDR3 is CASSFWGTTNYGYTF. In DNA, the CDR3 is TGTGCCAGCAGTTTTTGGGGGACCACAAACTATGGCTACACCTTC.

The sample holds a few counts of this clonotype. The chain joins TRBV25-1 to TRBJ2-7, with D uncertain. This CDR3 is built from 12 residues. The V gene's germline CDR1 is MGHDK and CDR2 SYGVNS. V was clipped by 4 bases and J by 4 bases, with 8 bases between them. CDR3 DNA: TGTGCCAGCAGTGGGCTACGGTACGAGCAGTACTTC. This sequence encodes CASSGLRYEQYF.

The sample holds many counts of this clonotype. J is TRBJ2-7 and V is TRBV12-3 or TRBV12-4; TRBD2 matches at 11 bases. The V and J ends lost 5 bases and 2 bases, in that order; junction bases with no gene match: 8. The CDR3 loop spans 16 amino acids. The CDR3 loop reads CASSSRTSGSAYEQYF. The CDR3 nucleotides are TGTGCCAGCAGTAGTCGAACTAGCGGGAGTGCCTACGAGCAGTACTTC.

About this clonotype itself: A much larger clone differs from this one at a single base, so this may be a read error. The chain is built from TRBV28 and TRBJ2-1; TRBD2 might be the D (6 bases). The CDR3 contains 13 residues. Germline V gene lookup returns CDR1 MDHEN and CDR2 SYDVKM. V was shortened by 5 bases and J by 12 bases, with 17 bases between the two germline ends. CDR3 residues: CASSTLAPSGQFF. CDR3 in DNA: TGTGCCAGCAGTACACTAGCCCCGAGTGGGCAGTTCTTC.

V usage is TRBV7-3 and J usage is TRBJ2-7, with 9 bases that match TRBD2. Trimming removed 5 bases from V and 1 base from J; junction bases left unmatched: 9. Germline CDR1 reads SGHTA; CDR2 reads FQGTGA. This CDR3 has 16 residues. Here the CDR3 DNA reads TGTGCCAGCAGCGCCACTAGCGGGCATAATTCCTACGAGCAGTACTTC. It translates to CASSATSGHNSYEQYF.

This clonotype was seen a few times. The chain has TRBV5-1 and TRBJ1-2; unclear D gene. The CDR3 is made up of 14 amino acids. V was clipped by 4 bases and J by 7 bases, with 17 bases between them. Per germline, CDR1 SGHRS and CDR2 YFSETQ. CDR3 nucleotides: TGCGCCAGCAGCACGGAGACATCAGTCGGTGGCTACACCTTC. Its protein is CASSTETSVGGYTF.

This clonotype was detected many times. The chain joins TRBV27 to TRBJ2-2, with 12 nucleotides matching TRBD2. The CDR3 is 18 residues long. CDR1 is MNHEY and CDR2 is SMNVEV in the germline V gene (reference sequence). Trimming took 3 bases from V and 0 from J; bases not matched to a gene: 5. The CDR3 DNA reads as TGTGCCAGCAGTTTCATCGGACTAGCGGGAACGAACACCGGGGAGCTGTTTTTT. Its translation is CASSFIGLAGTNTGELFF.

The sample holds many counts of this clonotype. The chain joins TRBV5-1 to TRBJ2-3; a possible D gene is TRBD2 (6 bases). Trimming took off 3 bases at V and 3 bases at J, with 11 bases between the two ends. CDR1 and CDR2 (germline): SGHRS, YFSETQ. The CDR3 has 14 residues. The CDR3 protein is CASSSGVDTDTQYF. CDR3 bases: TGCGCCAGCAGCTCGGGGGTGGATACAGATACGCAGTATTTT. The full variable domain, in which reference TRBV5-1 and TRBJ2-3 provide the parts outside the CDR3, is KAGVTQTPRYLIKTRGQQVTLSCSPISGHRSVSWYQQTPGQGLQFLFEYFSETQRNKGNFPGRFSGRQFSNSRSEMNVSTLELGDSALYLCASSSGVDTDTQYFGPGTRLTVL.

This clonotype occurred a few times. This chain uses TRBV4-1 with TRBJ2-2, with 9 bases that match TRBD2. The V and J ends lost 3 bases and 5 bases, in that order; junction bases with no gene match: 7. The CDR3 runs to 16 residues. Germline CDR1 MGHRA, CDR2 YSYEKL. CDR3 in amino acids: CASSHLAGAGTGELFF. The CDR3 region has the DNA TGCGCCAGCAGCCACTTAGCGGGAGCCGGTACCGGGGAGCTGTTTTTT.

This clonotype occurred many times. The CDR3 reads CSASTGTSGRKGLETQYF. The CDR3 DNA follows: TGCAGTGCTAGTACCGGGACTAGCGGGAGAAAGGGGCTCGAGACCCAGTACTTC. The chain recombines TRBV20-1 with TRBJ2-5; TRBD2 agrees at 14 bases. This CDR3 is 18 amino acids long. Trimming took 3 bases from V and 5 from J; bases not matched to a gene: 14. Germline V gives CDR1 DFQATT, CDR2 SNEGSKA (reference sequence).

The chain combines TRBV7-3 with TRBJ2-1; TRBD2 agrees at 7 bases. Trimming removed 1 base from V and 4 bases from J; junction bases left unmatched: 10. The V gene's germline CDR1 is SGHTA and CDR2 FQGTGA. The CDR3 runs 17 residues. The CDR3 bases are TGTGCCAGCAGCTTAAAGCTGTGGGGGAGGGGATACAATGAGCAGTTCTTC. The encoded protein is CASSLKLWGRGYNEQFF.

A few counts support this clonotype. The genes are TRBV5-6 and TRBJ2-3; D is unclear. CDR3 size: 13 residues. Trimming left V 0 bases short and J 4 bases short, with 6 bases between. The germline V gene encodes CDR1 SGHDT and CDR2 YYEEEE. The CDR3 protein is CASSLAGSDTQYF. The CDR3 DNA follows: TGTGCCAGCAGCTTGGCCGGGTCAGATACGCAGTATTTT.

This clonotype was detected ten times or more. The CDR3 region has the DNA TGTGCCAGCAGCTCTAAGACTAACGTGGAGACCCAGTACTTC. Translated: CASSSKTNVETQYF. The chain uses TRBV11-2 and TRBJ2-5; possible D gene TRBD2, 5 bases. Per germline, CDR1 SGHAT and CDR2 FQNNGV. Deletions cut 4 bases from V and 5 bases from J, with 14 bases between. CDR3 length equals 14 residues.

The chain employs TRBV24-1 and TRBJ2-6, with no clear D. Germline V gives CDR1 KGHDR, CDR2 SFDVKD. V dropped 3 bases and J dropped 0 bases, with 8 bases sitting between them. The CDR3 extends over 16 amino acids. The CDR3 DNA is TGTGCCACCAGTGATCCACAGAGCTCTGGGGCCAACGTCCTGACTTTC. Translation gives CATSDPQSSGANVLTF.

The table lists this clonotype with a few counts. The chain couples TRBV6-1 to TRBJ2-7; D might be TRBD2 (7 bases). CDR1 and CDR2 (germline): MNHNS, SASEGT. V lost 8 bases to trimming and J lost 2 bases, with 13 bases between them. The CDR3 runs to 13 residues. CDR3 bases: TGTGCCAGCGGGGGGGGCGGAGCCTACGAGCAGTACTTC. Protein sequence: CASGGGGAYEQYF.

Regarding this clonotype: Possible read error: a much larger clone is one base away. In DNA, the CDR3 is TGCGCCAGCAACCTTGACAGCGGGACATCTCACAATGAGCAGTTCTTC. This gives the protein CASNLDSGTSHNEQFF. The chain employs TRBV4-1 and TRBJ2-1; perhaps TRBD2 as D (7 bases). This CDR3 contains 16 residues. Germline V gene sequence: CDR1 MGHRA, CDR2 YSYEKL. V lost 7 bases and J lost 5, with 21 bases in between.

The gene calls are TRBV5-5 and TRBJ2-2, with D possibly matching TRBD1 (6 bases). V was trimmed by 0 bases and J by 7 bases, leaving 13 bases between them. Germline V gives CDR1 SGHKS, CDR2 YYEKEE (reference sequence). The CDR3 is made up of 15 amino acids. The CDR3: CASSLGRTVYGELFF. CDR3 bases: TGTGCCAGCAGCTTGGGAAGGACAGTATACGGGGAGCTGTTTTTT.

This clonotype was found a few times. The chain employs TRBV12-3 or TRBV12-4 and TRBJ1-4; TRBD1 might be the D (5 bases). Trimming took off 2 bases at V and 7 bases at J, with 14 bases between the two ends. This CDR3 is 15 amino acids long. CDR3 coding DNA: TGTGCCAGCAGTTTAAATTCTGGGGGTTCTGAAAAACTGTTTTTT. It codes for CASSLNSGGSEKLFF.

The chain joins TRBV20-1 to TRBJ2-7; TRBD2 aligns across 11 bases. Trimming removed 5 bases from V and 3 bases from J; junction bases left unmatched: 6. The CDR3 consists of 14 residues. The germline V gene encodes CDR1 DFQATT and CDR2 SNEGSKA (reference sequence). This CDR3 reads CSAEGTSGNYEQYF. The DNA of the CDR3 is TGCAGTGCTGAGGGGACTAGCGGAAACTACGAGCAGTACTTC.

Note on this clonotype: Sequence at one end of the junction differs from germline and may be a read error. This chain connects TRBV9 to TRBJ2-1; TRBD2 might be the D (7 bases). CDR3 length equals 17 residues. Germline V gene sequence: CDR1 SGDLS, CDR2 YYNGEE. CDR3 residues: CAGSVGGGGALYNEQFF. Here the CDR3 DNA reads TGTGCCGGCAGCGTAGGGGGTGGGGGGGCCCTATACAATGAGCAGTTCTTC.

This clonotype appeared many times. The chain couples TRBV29-1 to TRBJ2-7, with D possibly called TRBD1 or TRBD2 (6 bases each). The V gene lost 3 bases and the J gene lost 6 bases, with 15 bases spanning the gap. Germline loops: CDR1 SQVTM, CDR2 ANQGSEA. CDR3 size: 13 residues. CDR3 DNA sequence: TGCAGCGTTGAGGGGACGGGGGCCGGCGAGCAGTACTTC. Amino acid sequence: CSVEGTGAGEQYF.

This clonotype was recorded many times. V usage is TRBV7-8 and J usage is TRBJ1-1, with D perhaps matching TRBD1 (5 bases). V was clipped by 7 bases and J by 4 bases, with 16 bases between them. CDR1 and CDR2 (germline): SGHVS, FQNEAQ. The CDR3 has 14 amino acids. DNA for the CDR3: TGTGCCAGCAACCCAAGGGGCGAGATCACTGAAGCTTTCTTT. Translation: CASNPRGEITEAFF.

This clonotype was observed many times. The V gene is TRBV9, the J gene TRBJ2-5, with 8 bases matching TRBD2. Germline assignment: CDR1 SGDLS and CDR2 YYNGEE. The CDR3 loop spans 15 amino acids. Trimming took 2 bases from V and 4 from J; bases not matched to a gene: 7. This CDR3 is CASSVSSGSLETQYF. For the CDR3, the DNA is TGTGCCAGCAGCGTTTCCAGCGGGAGTCTAGAGACCCAGTACTTC.

The chain is built from TRBV7-3 and TRBJ2-2; unclear D gene. The V end lost 2 bases, the J end lost 7 bases, and 17 bases lay between the germline ends. The CDR3 length is 16 residues. Germline-derived CDR1 and CDR2 are SGHTA and FQGTGA. CDR3 region: CASSLDPVHGGGELFF. The CDR3 DNA is TGTGCCAGCAGCTTAGACCCCGTTCACGGCGGCGGGGAGCTGTTTTTT.

Of note for this clonotype: This may be a read error, as it is one base from a much larger clone. The chain joins TRBV6-2 or TRBV6-3 to TRBJ2-7, with 8 bases lining up with TRBD2. The CDR3 has 14 amino acids. Per the germline V gene, CDR1 is MNHEY and CDR2 is SVGEGT. Trimming removed 6 bases from V and 0 bases from J; junction bases left unmatched: 4. Written as DNA, the CDR3 is TGTGCCAGCAGGCTACTAGCGGACTCCTACGAGCAGTACTTC. Translation: CASRLLADSYEQYF.

This clonotype was counted many times. The chain has TRBV5-1 and TRBJ1-2, with a possible D match to TRBD1 (6 bases). This CDR3 has 13 residues. V dropped 6 bases and J dropped 5 bases, with 14 bases sitting between them. Germline V gene sequence: CDR1 SGHRS, CDR2 YFSETQ. The CDR3 spells CASNQQGGYGYTF. CDR3 nucleotides: TGCGCCAGCAACCAACAGGGTGGATATGGCTACACCTTC.

The table lists this clonotype with many counts. The rearrangement uses TRBV6-2 or TRBV6-3 and TRBJ1-2; no definite D call. Germline-derived CDR1 and CDR2 are MNHEY and SVGEGT. The CDR3 spans 14 residues. Trimming removed 3 bases from V and 2 bases from J, with 10 bases in between. CDR3 nucleotide sequence: TGTGCCAGCAGTTATCGCGCAGTGAACTATGGCTACACCTTC. As protein: CASSYRAVNYGYTF.

This clonotype has at least ten counts. The chain links TRBV30 to TRBJ2-7; unclear D gene. Germline values: CDR1 GTSNPN, CDR2 SVGIG (reference sequence). The length of the CDR3 is 13 residues. The germline V and J ends were trimmed by 5 bases and 0 bases, with 11 bases remaining between them. CDR3 nucleotide sequence: TGTGCCTGGCAACGCCAACTCTCCTACGAGCAGTACTTC. Translating gives CAWQRQLSYEQYF.

Comment on this clonotype: This may be a read error, as it is one base from a much larger clone. The gene calls are TRBV24-1 and TRBJ2-1; 10 bases map to TRBD2. Germline values: CDR1 KGHDR, CDR2 SFDVKD. Unmatched junction bases numbered 24, after V lost 9 bases and J lost 8 bases. The CDR3 is 19 residues long. CDR3 DNA: TGTGCCACCGCGATTGAAGGCTTTGGGGCTAGCGGGAGTTTCTATGAGCAGTTCTTC. It translates to CATAIEGFGASGSFYEQFF.

In its sample, this clonotype was seen many times. One end of the junction is discordant with germline, which a read error may explain. The rearrangement links TRBV7-7 to TRBJ2-1; D not resolved. Germline V CDR1 and CDR2: SSHAT, FNYEAQ (reference sequence). The CDR3 extends over 14 amino acids. For the CDR3, the DNA is TGTGCTAGCAGCCCAACGGGTGAAGTCGGCGAGCAGTTCTTC. As protein: CASSPTGEVGEQFF.

This clonotype has at least ten counts. This chain joins TRBV12-3 or TRBV12-4 and TRBJ1-5; D gene ambiguous. This CDR3 spans 13 amino acids. V was cut by 5 bases and J by 6 bases, with 11 bases left in between. The DNA for the CDR3 is TGTGCCAGCAGTCCCTCTATGAGTCAGCCCCAGCATTTT. It yields the protein CASSPSMSQPQHF.

This clonotype was seen more than once but under ten times. This chain joins TRBV10-3 and TRBJ2-7; 10 bases align to TRBD1. V was clipped by 6 bases and J by 4 bases; unmatched bases: 6. There are 14 residues in the CDR3. CDR1 ENHRY and CDR2 SYGVKD come from the germline V gene. The CDR3 loop reads CAIRGGQGEYEQYF. CDR3 nucleotide sequence: TGTGCCATCAGGGGCGGACAGGGGGAATACGAGCAGTACTTC.